This T cell receptor (beta chain) emerged from a study of cytomegalovirus exposure and HLA in healthy donors. V was pared by 4 bases and J by 9 bases, with 6 bases of the junction left unmatched. The length of the CDR3 is 13 residues. The germline CDR1 and CDR2 sequences are SGHAT and FQNNGV. The PCR made use of 60 Vbeta and 13 Jbeta primers. Sequenced by immunoSEQ multiplex PCR; TCRdb stores in-frame clones only, minus some. The sample lists roughly 180,000 clones; roughly 75% were seen once. This chain joins TRBV11-2 and TRBJ1-1; 9 bases agree with TRBD1. Sequenced input: PBMCs. The sequence was collected from a woman aged 40 to 50 in good health and CMV-seropositive. The CDR3 loop reads CASSSMGQGQAFF. The DNA of the CDR3 is TGTGCCAGCAGCTCAATGGGACAGGGACAAGCTTTCTTT.